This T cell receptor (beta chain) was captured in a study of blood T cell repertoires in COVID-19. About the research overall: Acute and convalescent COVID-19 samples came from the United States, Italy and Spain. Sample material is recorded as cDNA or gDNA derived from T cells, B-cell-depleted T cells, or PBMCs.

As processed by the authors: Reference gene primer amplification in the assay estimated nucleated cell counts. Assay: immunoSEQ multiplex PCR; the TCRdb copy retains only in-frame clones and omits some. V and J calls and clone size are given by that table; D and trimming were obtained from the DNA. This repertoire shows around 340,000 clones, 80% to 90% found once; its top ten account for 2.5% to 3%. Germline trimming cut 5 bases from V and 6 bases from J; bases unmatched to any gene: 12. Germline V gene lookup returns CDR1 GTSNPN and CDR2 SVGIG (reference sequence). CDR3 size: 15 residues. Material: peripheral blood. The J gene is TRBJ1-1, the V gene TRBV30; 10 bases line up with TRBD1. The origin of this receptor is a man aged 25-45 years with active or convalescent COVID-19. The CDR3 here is CAWDRQGAAWAEAFF. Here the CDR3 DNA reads TGTGCCTGGGATCGACAGGGGGCCGCCTGGGCTGAAGCTTTCTTT.